Below, 15 T cell receptor beta chains from the same sample are listed, as sequenced in a study of PD-L1 blockade in urothelial cancer. Time point here: pretreatment peripheral blood. Repertoires were generated with immunoSEQ multiplex PCR, while TCRdb's copy carries only in-frame clones and drops some. The profile shows 48,000 or so clones, approximately 88% of them singletons. Material: PBMCs, obtained around atezolizumab (anti-PD-L1) treatment. The source is a woman aged 60 to 75 with urothelial cancer.

The V and J genes are TRBV10-3 and TRBJ1-2; 7 nucleotides agree with TRBD1. V gave up 11 bases and J gave up 2 bases; unmatched junction bases: 8. The germline CDR1 and CDR2 sequences are ENHRY and SYGVKD. This CDR3 contains 13 residues. CDR3 in amino acids: CAVRQGENYGYTF. The CDR3 nucleotides read TGTGCCGTCCGACAGGGCGAGAACTATGGCTACACCTTC.

The genes are TRBV4-3 and TRBJ2-7; 7 bases line up with TRBD1. CDR1 is LGHNA and CDR2 is YSLEER in the germline V gene. This CDR3 has 15 residues. J was trimmed by 3 bases and V by 0 bases; bases with no gene match: 5. CDR3 in amino acids: CASSQDRGSGYEQYF. Written as DNA, the CDR3 is TGCGCCAGCAGCCAAGACAGGGGGTCAGGCTACGAGCAGTACTTC.

The genes are TRBV2 and TRBJ2-4; the match to TRBD2 covers 10 bases. V was clipped by 5 bases and J by 8 bases; unmatched bases: 9. The CDR3 totals 15 residues. The germline V gene has CDR1 SNHLY and CDR2 FYNNEI. The CDR3 sequence is CASSLLAGGGDIQYF. The CDR3 DNA follows: TGTGCCAGCAGTTTGTTAGCGGGGGGAGGGGACATTCAGTACTTC.

V gene TRBV7-9 combines with J gene TRBJ2-7, with 9 bases identical to TRBD1. Germline V gene lookup returns CDR1 SEHNR and CDR2 FQNEAQ (reference sequence). Losses at the gene ends were 5 bases for V and 7 bases for J; bases not matched to a gene: 9. There are 14 residues in the CDR3. CDR3 nucleotide sequence: TGTGCCAGCAGCCTAGACAGGGGGGTTAAGGAGCAGTACTTC. As protein: CASSLDRGVKEQYF.

This chain links TRBV11-2 with TRBJ2-5; 9 bases match TRBD2. This CDR3 region has 16 residues. Germline CDR1 and CDR2: SGHAT and FQNNGV. V lost 1 base, J lost 0 bases, and 3 bases stayed unmatched. CDR3 DNA sequence: TGTGCCAGCAGCTTAGTGGCTAGCGGGGACCAAGAGACCCAGTACTTC. Protein sequence: CASSLVASGDQETQYF.

Only a few counts were recorded for this clone. The V gene is TRBV7-3, the J gene TRBJ2-5, with TRBD2 matching 9 bases. This CDR3 is built from 16 residues. CDR1 is SGHTA and CDR2 is FQGTGA in the germline V gene. V trimming: 2 bases; J trimming: 7 bases; junction bases outside the gene matches: 11. CDR3 in amino acids: CASSLGAGGSRATQYF. In nucleotides, the CDR3 is TGTGCCAGCAGCTTAGGAGCGGGGGGCTCTCGCGCGACCCAGTACTTC. Supplemented by reference TRBV7-3 and TRBJ2-5, the full variable domain reads GAGVSQTPSNKVTEKGKYVELRCDPISGHTALYWYRQSLGQGPEFLIYFQGTGAADDSGLPNDRFFAVRPEGSVSTLKIQRTERGDSAVYLCASSLGAGGSRATQYFGPGTRLLVL.

The gene calls are TRBV27 and TRBJ1-1, with D unresolved. The CDR3 spans 16 residues. Looked up from germline, CDR1 is MNHEY and CDR2 is SMNVEV (reference sequence). Trimming cost V 6 bases and J 5 bases, with 22 bases left between them. In DNA form, the CDR3 reads TGTGCCAGCAGCAATAGACTGACCAGAGGGTTGACTGAAGCTTTCTTT. It encodes CASSNRLTRGLTEAFF.

The chain employs TRBV19 and TRBJ2-4; D perhaps matches TRBD2 (5 bases). In germline, CDR1 is LNHDA, CDR2 SQIVND (reference sequence). The V end lost 8 bases, the J end lost 2 bases, and 10 bases lay between the germline ends. This CDR3 spans 13 amino acids. CDR3 loop: CASSRGTKNIQYF. As DNA, the CDR3 is TGTGCCAGTTCCCGAGGGACCAAAAACATTCAGTACTTC.

This clone was seen only once. The CDR3 sequence: CASSLEGTGGSGANVLTF. CDR3 sequence (DNA): TGCGCCAGCAGCTTGGAAGGGACAGGGGGCTCTGGGGCCAACGTCCTGACTTTC. This chain connects TRBV5-1 to TRBJ2-6; 11 nucleotides align to TRBD1. Trimming took 0 bases from V and 0 from J; bases not matched to a gene: 2. Germline assignment: CDR1 SGHRS and CDR2 YFSETQ. The CDR3 contains 18 residues.

The chain combines TRBV5-4 with TRBJ1-1; 7 bases align to TRBD1. CDR3 length: 14 amino acids. With V trimmed by 4 bases and J by 2 bases, 5 bases remained unmatched. The V gene's germline CDR1 is SGHNT and CDR2 YYREEE (reference sequence). CDR3 residues: CASSLGGGNTEAFF. The CDR3 DNA follows: TGTGCCAGCAGCCTGGGAGGGGGCAACACTGAAGCTTTCTTT.

This chain uses TRBV5-1 with TRBJ2-7, with 9 bases identical to TRBD1. The CDR3 consists of 15 residues. Germline CDR1 SGHRS, CDR2 YFSETQ. The V segment lost 4 bases and the J segment 0 bases; nucleotides outside the gene matches: 5. Written as DNA, the CDR3 is TGCGCCAGCAGCAGAGTGACAGGGGGCTCCTACGAGCAGTACTTC. Translation: CASSRVTGGSYEQYF.

The chain couples TRBV4-3 to TRBJ2-2, with 8 bases fitting TRBD1. This CDR3 spans 21 amino acids. With 0 bases clipped from V and 5 bases from J, the junction kept 20 bases outside the gene matches. The germline V gene encodes CDR1 LGHNA and CDR2 YSLEER. The CDR3 reads CASSQDGGRGLTSWGTGELFF. CDR3 nucleotides: TGCGCCAGCAGCCAAGATGGCGGCAGGGGGCTCACCTCTTGGGGTACCGGGGAGCTGTTTTTT.

This chain joins TRBV4-3 and TRBJ2-1; D might be TRBD2 (6 bases). Trimming took off 1 base at V and 2 bases at J, with 15 bases between the two ends. Germline V gene data show CDR1 as LGHNA and CDR2 as YSLEER. The CDR3 has 17 amino acids. CDR3 protein: CASSQVVVAGPYNEQFF. CDR3 DNA sequence: TGCGCCAGCAGCCAAGTCGTGGTTGCGGGACCCTACAATGAGCAGTTCTTC.

The chain employs TRBV2 and TRBJ2-3, with D possibly matching TRBD1 (6 bases). Trimming stripped 5 bases from V and 1 base from J, with 13 bases between. Germline CDR1 is SNHLY and CDR2 is FYNNEI. The CDR3 runs 15 residues. The CDR3 region is CASSTGIGGTDTQYF. As DNA, the CDR3 is TGTGCCAGCAGTACAGGGATAGGGGGCACAGATACGCAGTATTTT.

This clone has just a few counts. This chain joins TRBV9 and TRBJ1-4; 9 bases map to TRBD1. Germline CDR1 SGDLS, CDR2 YYNGEE. The V gene end was trimmed by 3 bases and the J gene end by 4 bases; junction bases not matched to a gene: 4. This CDR3 contains 15 residues. CDR3 nucleotides: TGTGCCAGCAGCGACGGGACAGGGTTTAATGAAAAACTGTTTTTT. Translated: CASSDGTGFNEKLFF.